Presented here are 17 T cell receptor beta chains from one specimen sequenced in a study of T cells in Graves' hyperthyroidism and ophthalmopathy. TCR beta CDR3 sequences were amplified from RNA transcripts. RT-PCR in the first round (using the HTBI primer set) targeted the TCR CDR3. Each CDR3 protein gets one entry after TCRdb re-called the multiplex PCR reads with MiXCR. The sample includes some 570,000 distinct CDR3 sequences, 15% to 20% of them seen just once. Sequences were obtained from blood. These receptors were taken from a young woman with Graves' ophthalmopathy.

This clonotype has ten or more counts. The chain uses TRBV2 and TRBJ2-1; D is possibly TRBD1 or TRBD2 (5 bases each). Germline V gene data show CDR1 as SNHLY and CDR2 as FYNNEI. CDR3 size: 14 residues. Trimming shortened V by 4 bases and J by 4 bases, and 11 bases separated the two germline ends. The CDR3 sequence: CASSGGSGYNEQFF. DNA for the CDR3: TGTGCCAGCAGTGGGGGGTCGGGGTACAATGAGCAGTTCTTC.

This clonotype showed up many times. The rearrangement joins TRBV20-1 to TRBJ2-3, with 7 bases that match TRBD2. CDR3 size: 14 residues. With 3 bases clipped from V and 0 bases from J, the junction kept 3 bases outside the gene matches. Germline values: CDR1 DFQATT, CDR2 SNEGSKA (reference sequence). The chain's CDR3 is CSASSGLSTDTQYF. CDR3 nucleotide sequence: TGCAGTGCTAGTAGCGGGCTCAGCACAGATACGCAGTATTTT.

The V and J genes are TRBV28 and TRBJ1-5, with TRBD1 matching over 7 bases. The junction had 4 bases not matched to a gene; V was cut back by 2 bases and J by 6 bases. Germline assignment: CDR1 MDHEN and CDR2 SYDVKM. There are 14 residues in the CDR3. CDR3 in amino acids: CASSLTGVIQPQHF. The DNA of the CDR3 is TGTGCCAGCAGTTTAACAGGGGTTATTCAGCCCCAGCATTTT.

This rearrangement joins TRBV11-2 to TRBJ1-1; D perhaps matches TRBD1 (5 bases). Trimming left V 4 bases short and J 0 bases short, with 9 bases between. This CDR3 region has 14 residues. CDR1 and CDR2 from the germline V gene are SGHAT and FQNNGV. Written as DNA, the CDR3 is TGTGCCAGCAGCTCAGGGTTTGTGAACACTGAAGCTTTCTTT. This sequence encodes CASSSGFVNTEAFF.

This chain uses TRBV29-1 with TRBJ2-2, with D possibly being TRBD1 or TRBD2 (5 bases each). Trimming cost V 7 bases and J 4 bases, with 16 bases left between them. The CDR3 length is 14 residues. Germline lookup yields CDR1 SQVTM and CDR2 ANQGSEA. DNA of the CDR3: TGCAGCGCCGCGGTCAGGGACGGCACCGGGGAGCTGTTTTTT. Translated, it gives CSAAVRDGTGELFF.

This chain joins TRBV5-5 and TRBJ2-7, with D unresolved. Germline CDR1 is SGHKS and CDR2 is YYEKEE (reference sequence). V lost 2 bases and J 3 bases, leaving 9 bases between the germline ends. The CDR3 extends over 13 amino acids. Here the CDR3 reads CASSLYLGYEQYF. CDR3 sequence (DNA): TGTGCCAGCAGCTTATATTTGGGCTACGAGCAGTACTTC.

As regards this clonotype: One base away lies a much larger clone, so this may be a sequencing read error. The chain couples TRBV6-1 to TRBJ2-1, with 9 bases lining up with TRBD2. The J segment lost 6 bases and the V segment lost 3 bases, leaving 6 bases of the junction unmatched. This CDR3 region has 15 residues. Germline V gene sequence: CDR1 MNHNS, CDR2 SASEGT. CDR3 coding DNA: TGTGCCAGCAGTGAGGGGCTAGCGGGATGCAATGAGCAGTTCTTC. Its protein is CASSEGLAGCNEQFF.

This clonotype was seen ten or more times. The chain has TRBV12-3 or TRBV12-4 and TRBJ1-1; D is undetermined. This CDR3 spans 14 amino acids. The V gene lost 4 bases and the J gene lost 0 bases, with 9 bases spanning the gap. In nucleotides, the CDR3 is TGTGCCAGCAGTTCCCAGACGGTGAACACTGAAGCTTTCTTT. This encodes CASSSQTVNTEAFF.

The gene calls are TRBV6-5 and TRBJ2-3; 8 positions agree with TRBD2. Unmatched junction bases numbered 8, after V lost 4 bases and J lost 5 bases. CDR1 MNHEY and CDR2 SVGAGI come from the germline V gene. This CDR3 spans 15 amino acids. CDR3 nucleotides: TGTGCCAGCAGTTCCAGCGGGAGCCGGGGAGATACGCAGTATTTT. Encoded protein: CASSSSGSRGDTQYF.

This clonotype appeared many times. The V gene is TRBV6-1, the J gene TRBJ1-1; TRBD1 might be the D (6 bases). V dropped 1 base and J dropped 5 bases, with 20 bases sitting between them. This CDR3 is 17 amino acids long. In germline, CDR1 is MNHNS, CDR2 SASEGT. CDR3 region: CASSEGYGVGGTTEAFF. The DNA of the CDR3 is TGTGCCAGCAGTGAAGGCTATGGAGTGGGGGGGACAACTGAAGCTTTCTTT.

On this clonotype: A read error may be the cause here, since a much bigger clone is one base away. This chain links TRBV27 with TRBJ2-7; 10 positions agree with TRBD1. This CDR3 spans 14 amino acids. Germline V gene lookup returns CDR1 MNHEY and CDR2 SMNVEV (reference sequence). Trimming at V came to 5 bases and at J to 7 bases, leaving 8 bases not matched to a gene. CDR3 DNA: TGTGCCAGCAGTGACCGGGACAGGGGCAAAGAGCAGTACTTC. Encoded protein: CASSDRDRGKEQYF.

This clonotype was picked up a small number of times. V and J are TRBV30 and TRBJ1-5; D perhaps matches TRBD1 (5 bases). Trimming left V 1 base short and J 1 base short, with 11 bases between. Per germline, CDR1 GTSNPN and CDR2 SVGIG (reference sequence). The CDR3 has 15 amino acids. CDR3 DNA sequence: TGTGCCTGGAGTGGAGGGGTCAACAGCAATCAGCCCCAGCATTTT. It yields the protein CAWSGGVNSNQPQHF.

This clonotype was detected only a few times. This chain joins TRBV6-1 and TRBJ2-2; D may be TRBD2 (5 bases). Germline loops: CDR1 MNHNS, CDR2 SASEGT. The CDR3 covers 16 residues. Trimming took 8 bases from V and 2 from J, leaving 18 bases between them. CDR3 region: CASGLALRANTGELFF. As DNA, the CDR3 is TGTGCCAGCGGCCTAGCTCTCAGAGCTAACACCGGGGAGCTGTTTTTT.

The chain joins TRBV14 to TRBJ2-3, with D perhaps matching TRBD2 (6 bases). The CDR3 consists of 17 residues. The V gene lost 0 bases and the J gene lost 0 bases, with 13 bases spanning the gap. Germline V gene sequence: CDR1 SGHDN, CDR2 FVKESK. The CDR3 region is CASSQEGGGISTDTQYF. The DNA of the CDR3 is TGTGCCAGCAGCCAAGAAGGAGGCGGGATAAGCACAGATACGCAGTATTTT.

The rearrangement links TRBV11-3 to TRBJ2-1, with 14 bases aligning to TRBD2. The CDR3 loop spans 14 amino acids. Losses at the gene ends were 5 bases for V and 12 bases for J; bases not matched to a gene: 6. Germline V gene sequence: CDR1 SGHNT, CDR2 YENEEA. The CDR3 DNA sequence: TGTGCCAGCAGCCCCGGGACTAGCGGGAGTGGGCAGTTCTTC. Protein sequence: CASSPGTSGSGQFF.

The sample holds many counts of this clonotype. The genes are TRBV18 and TRBJ2-1; D ambiguous. V was pared by 3 bases and J by 0 bases, with 9 bases between. Germline V gene lookup returns CDR1 KGHSH and CDR2 LQKENI. This CDR3 contains 15 residues. CDR3 nucleotide sequence: TGTGCCAGCTCACCCTCGGCAGACTCCTACAATGAGCAGTTCTTC. Its translation is CASSPSADSYNEQFF.

This clonotype came up many times. This chain connects TRBV28 to TRBJ1-3; weak D call: TRBD1 (6 bases). V was pared by 0 bases and J by 4 bases, with 16 bases between. CDR1 is MDHEN and CDR2 is SYDVKM in the germline V gene. This CDR3 is built from 17 residues. Written as DNA, the CDR3 is TGTGCCAGCAGTTTATGGGGGGCCCAGGGGCTCGGAAACACCATATATTTT. It yields the protein CASSLWGAQGLGNTIYF.